A selection of T cell receptor beta chains follows, all from one sample in a study of T cell responses to AZD1222 COVID-19 vaccine. Clones were sequenced by immunoSEQ multiplex PCR, and TCRdb holds only the in-frame ones, with some missing. The sample lists about 150,000 clones, roughly nine tenths occurring once. The sample here was peripheral blood, taken on day 0 of AZD1222 vaccination. The receptors derive from an adult in good health. Each CDR3 is given with its conserved first and last residue. The order of the fields is D gene, J gene, clone size, V gene, CDR3 DNA, CDR3 protein. The D gene is left open where the match is weak. Rows give clone size only sometimes, using once, few, many, or a class for an expanded clone.

D: TRBD1; J: TRBJ2-3; size: -; V: TRBV5-1; DNA: TGCGCCAGCAGCTTGAGAAGACAGGGGTCAGGGACAGATACGCAGTATTTT; CDR3: CASSLRRQGSGTDTQYF
D: -; J: TRBJ2-1; size: -; V: TRBV11-2; DNA: TGTGCCAGCAGCTTAGGAACTAGGAGGGAGCAGTTCTTC; CDR3: CASSLGTRREQFF
D: -; J: TRBJ1-4; size: -; V: TRBV5-1; DNA: TGCGCCAGCAGCTTGGGTGGGTTTCCCGAAAAACTGTTTTTT; CDR3: CASSLGGFPEKLFF
D: -; J: TRBJ2-1; size: -; V: TRBV6-5; DNA: TGTGCCAGCAGTTACGGGGGCGATGAGCAGTTCTTC; CDR3: CASSYGGDEQFF
D: TRBD1; J: TRBJ2-3; size: -; V: TRBV5-4; DNA: TGTGCCAGCAGTCTACGTACAGGGGCTGATACGCAGTATTTT; CDR3: CASSLRTGADTQYF
D: -; J: TRBJ2-7; size: -; V: TRBV6-5; DNA: TGTGCCAGCAGTTACCCCCCCTCCTACGAGCAGTACTTC; CDR3: CASSYPPSYEQYF
D: -; J: TRBJ2-3; size: -; V: TRBV5-1; DNA: TGCGCCAGCAGCTTGGTGACAGCCCCAGGTTACACAGATACGCAGTATTTT; CDR3: CASSLVTAPGYTDTQYF
D: -; J: TRBJ1-6; size: few; V: TRBV14; DNA: TGTGCCAGCAGCCAAGACGAGGTTCACTATAATTCACCCCTCCACTTT; CDR3: CASSQDEVHYNSPLHF
D: -; J: TRBJ1-2; size: -; V: TRBV5-6; DNA: TGTGCCAGCAGCTTGGACGGGATGCGTGGCTACACCTTC; CDR3: CASSLDGMRGYTF
D: -; J: TRBJ2-1; size: -; V: TRBV7-2; DNA: TGTGCCAGCAGCTTAGAGACTAATGAGCAGTTCTTC; CDR3: CASSLETNEQFF
D: -; J: TRBJ1-2; size: -; V: TRBV19; DNA: TGTGCCAGCCTAGGCACAGGGTCGCGCTATGGCTACACCTTC; CDR3: CASLGTGSRYGYTF
D: TRBD1; J: TRBJ1-3; size: -; V: TRBV6-5; DNA: TGTGCCAGCAGTTCGGACAGGGGGACTGGAAACACCATATATTTT; CDR3: CASSSDRGTGNTIYF
D: -; J: TRBJ1-6; size: -; V: TRBV7-9; DNA: TGTGCCAGCAGCTTAGGGGAAACACCCCTCCACTTT; CDR3: CASSLGETPLHF
D: -; J: TRBJ2-5; size: -; V: TRBV5-6; DNA: TGTGCCAGCAGCTCCTCGGGGGAGACCCAGTACTTC; CDR3: CASSSSGETQYF
D: -; J: TRBJ1-2; size: -; V: TRBV19; DNA: TGTGCCAGTAGTATTGGGTTGGACTATGGCTACACCTTC; CDR3: CASSIGLDYGYTF
D: -; J: TRBJ2-7; size: -; V: TRBV2; DNA: TGTGCCAGCAGTGGGTGGGAGGCCTACGAGCAGTACTTC; CDR3: CASSGWEAYEQYF
D: TRBD1; J: TRBJ1-2; size: -; V: TRBV18; DNA: TGTGCCAGCTCACCACAACCGACAGGGCCCAACTATGGCTACACCTTC; CDR3: CASSPQPTGPNYGYTF
D: -; J: TRBJ1-5; size: few; V: TRBV27; DNA: TGTGCCAGCAGTCTCCCAGCGCGGTTTGTAGGGGGTGATGGGCAGCCCCAGCATTTT; CDR3: CASSLPARFVGGDGQPQHF
D: -; J: TRBJ1-4; size: once; V: TRBV28; DNA: TGTGCCAGCAGTTTGCGCATAGATGAAAAACTGTTTTTT; CDR3: CASSLRIDEKLFF
D: TRBD1; J: TRBJ2-7; size: -; V: TRBV28; DNA: TGTGCCAGCAGCCCGGGACAGGTAAAGGAGCAGTACTTC; CDR3: CASSPGQVKEQYF
D: TRBD2; J: TRBJ2-1; size: -; V: TRBV7-9; DNA: TGTGCCAGCAGCCCCCCCCGCGGGAGGGCCCAGAGTGATGAGCAGTTCTTC; CDR3: CASSPPRGRAQSDEQFF
D: -; J: TRBJ1-1; size: once; V: TRBV19; DNA: TGTGCCAGTAGTATGAGAAGGACCAACACTGAAGCTTTCTTT; CDR3: CASSMRRTNTEAFF
D: -; J: TRBJ2-1; size: -; V: TRBV7-9; DNA: TGTGCCAGCAGCTTAGAGCCCCACCATGAGCAGTTCTTC; CDR3: CASSLEPHHEQFF
D: -; J: TRBJ1-1; size: -; V: TRBV9; DNA: TGTGCCAGCAGCGTAGCGGGGCACACTGAAGCTTTCTTT; CDR3: CASSVAGHTEAFF
D: -; J: TRBJ2-4; size: -; V: TRBV7-9; DNA: TGTGCCAGCAGCTTAGGGGGGACCTCCCGGAAAAACATTCAGTACTTC; CDR3: CASSLGGTSRKNIQYF
D: -; J: TRBJ1-2; size: -; V: TRBV7-2; DNA: TGTGCCAGCAGCTTAGGGGGGGATTACCATGGCTACACCTTC; CDR3: CASSLGGDYHGYTF
D: TRBD1; J: TRBJ2-5; size: -; V: TRBV7-8; DNA: TGTGCCAGCAGCGCGGGGGACAGGGAGGAGACCCAGTACTTC; CDR3: CASSAGDREETQYF
D: -; J: TRBJ2-7; size: -; V: TRBV6-5; DNA: TGTGCCAGCCGACCTCAGGCGGGCCCTTCCTACGAGCAGTACTTC; CDR3: CASRPQAGPSYEQYF
D: -; J: TRBJ1-1; size: once; V: TRBV12-5; DNA: TGTGCTAGTGGTTTGACCCGGATGAACACTGAAGCTTTCTTT; CDR3: CASGLTRMNTEAFF
D: -; J: TRBJ1-4; size: -; V: TRBV20-1; DNA: TGCAGTGCTAGTGGCCGCCGAGGACAGCTCAATGAAAAACTGTTTTTT; CDR3: CSASGRRGQLNEKLFF
D: -; J: TRBJ2-7; size: -; V: TRBV11-2; DNA: TGTGCCAGCAGCGCCCAACCCGGGACCTTTTCCTACGAGCAGTACTTC; CDR3: CASSAQPGTFSYEQYF
D: -; J: TRBJ2-7; size: -; V: TRBV28; DNA: TGTGCCAGCAGTACCGGACTTCCCCTCGAGCAGTACTTC; CDR3: CASSTGLPLEQYF
D: TRBD2; J: TRBJ2-1; size: -; V: TRBV6-2/TRBV6-3; DNA: TGTGCCAGCAGGCCTATGGGGGGAGGGAAGTTCTTC; CDR3: CASRPMGGGKFF
D: -; J: TRBJ1-1; size: -; V: TRBV7-8; DNA: TGTGCCAGCAGCTTAGCCAGGAACACTGAAGCTTTCTTT; CDR3: CASSLARNTEAFF
D: -; J: TRBJ2-1; size: -; V: TRBV6-5; DNA: TGTGCCAGCAGTAATCTGTCGGGTGGCAATGAGCAGTTCTTC; CDR3: CASSNLSGGNEQFF
D: -; J: TRBJ1-2; size: -; V: TRBV29-1; DNA: TGCAGCGTTGGGCAGGGCCAGGAGGGCTACACCTTC; CDR3: CSVGQGQEGYTF
D: -; J: TRBJ2-7; size: -; V: TRBV2; DNA: TGTGCCAGCAGCCCACTACAGGGTTTCTACGAGCAGTACTTC; CDR3: CASSPLQGFYEQYF
D: -; J: TRBJ1-4; size: -; V: TRBV4-3; DNA: TGCGCCAGCAGCCAAGTTGAGTGGGGAGAAAAACTGTTTTTT; CDR3: CASSQVEWGEKLFF
D: TRBD2; J: TRBJ2-5; size: -; V: TRBV7-2; DNA: TGTGCCAGCAGCTCGGGACTAGCGGGGCAAGAGACCCAGTACTTC; CDR3: CASSSGLAGQETQYF
D: TRBD2; J: TRBJ2-1; size: -; V: TRBV7-3; DNA: TGTGCCAGCAGCTTAACAGGGGGAGCGGGAGAAAATGAGCAGTTCTTC; CDR3: CASSLTGGAGENEQFF
D: -; J: TRBJ2-6; size: once; V: TRBV18; DNA: TGTGCCAGCTCAGCCAACGACGCTGGGGCCAACGTCCTGACTTTC; CDR3: CASSANDAGANVLTF
D: -; J: TRBJ2-2; size: -; V: TRBV9; DNA: TGTGCCAGCAGCGTAGGGACAGCTAACACCGGGGAGCTGTTTTTT; CDR3: CASSVGTANTGELFF
D: TRBD1; J: TRBJ2-7; size: -; V: TRBV23-1; DNA: TGCGCCAGCAGCCTGGTTGACAGGGTCCACGAGCAGTACTTC; CDR3: CASSLVDRVHEQYF
D: -; J: TRBJ1-5; size: -; V: TRBV7-2; DNA: TGTGCCAGCAGCTTAGTAGAGGGAGGAGCTGGTCAGCCCCAGCATTTT; CDR3: CASSLVEGGAGQPQHF
D: TRBD1; J: TRBJ1-1; size: -; V: TRBV19; DNA: TGTGCGAGCGGGAGGGGGCGACCGGACACTGAAGCTTTCTTT; CDR3: CASGRGRPDTEAFF
D: -; J: TRBJ1-5; size: -; V: TRBV19; DNA: TGTGCCAGTAGTATAAGCGGGCGTCAGCCCCAGCATTTT; CDR3: CASSISGRQPQHF